The 14 T cell receptor beta chains below all came from one sample that was sequenced in a study of T cells after yellow fever vaccination. TCRdb used MiXCR to reprocess the 5' RACE reads, holding one entry per CDR3 protein. Of a few hundred thousand distinct CDR3 sequences listed, 13% were seen once; the top ten hold roughly 0.5%. This sample comprised CD4+ T cells sorted from PBMCs, obtained 45 days after the yellow fever booster vaccination. The receptors were sampled from a man aged 25-45 years who received the YFV17D yellow fever vaccine.

This clonotype appeared a few times. This chain joins TRBV12-3 or TRBV12-4 and TRBJ2-3, with 9 bases lining up with TRBD2. The CDR3 sequence is 17 residues long. V was clipped by 4 bases and J by 3 bases; unmatched bases: 11. The CDR3 loop is CASSSSSGTIGTDTQYF. CDR3 bases: TGTGCCAGCAGTTCCTCTAGCGGGACTATAGGTACAGATACGCAGTATTTT.

There are a few counts of this clonotype. The chain couples TRBV5-1 to TRBJ2-7; no clear D gene. CDR1 SGHRS and CDR2 YFSETQ come from the germline V gene. CDR3 length equals 13 residues. The V and J ends lost 7 bases and 3 bases respectively, with 14 bases between them. The CDR3 nucleotides are TGCGCCAGCGGACCCGACGGTCACTACGAGCAGTACTTC. Translation gives CASGPDGHYEQYF.

This clonotype was found many times. The rearrangement links TRBV7-8 to TRBJ2-3; D possibly corresponds to TRBD2 (5 bases). Germline V lookup: CDR1 SGHVS, CDR2 FQNEAQ. The CDR3 is made up of 17 amino acids. The V gene lost 1 base and the J gene lost 1 base, with 15 bases spanning the gap. The chain's CDR3 is CASSLERSPVGTDTQYF. In nucleotides, the CDR3 is TGTGCCAGCAGCTTAGAGCGGTCCCCCGTAGGCACAGATACGCAGTATTTT.

This clonotype was seen a handful of times. The J gene is TRBJ2-5, the V gene TRBV9; 9 nucleotides align to TRBD1. This CDR3 is 16 amino acids long. Germline values: CDR1 SGDLS, CDR2 YYNGEE. The V segment lost 0 bases and the J segment 2 bases; nucleotides outside the gene matches: 5. In nucleotides, the CDR3 is TGTGCCAGCAGCGTAGGGGGTGGGACAGGGCAAGAGACCCAGTACTTC. Its translation: CASSVGGGTGQETQYF. Together with reference TRBV9 and TRBJ2-5, the CDR3 gives the full variable domain: DSGVTQTPKHLITATGQRVTLRCSPRSGDLSVYWYQQSLDQGLQFLIQYYNGEERAKGNILERFSAQQFPDLHSELNLSSLELGDSALYFCASSVGGGTGQETQYFGPGTRLLVL.

The chain combines TRBV15 with TRBJ1-5; D uncertain. Trimming took off 8 bases at V and 0 bases at J, with 8 bases between the two ends. Germline V gives CDR1 LNHNV, CDR2 YYDKDF (reference sequence). The length of the CDR3 is 13 residues. CDR3 DNA sequence: TGTGCCACCTCCACTCATAGCAATCAGCCCCAGCATTTT. Translating it yields CATSTHSNQPQHF.

The rearrangement links TRBV5-1 to TRBJ2-2; TRBD2 is a possible D gene (5 bases). Germline CDR1 SGHRS, CDR2 YFSETQ. V lost 7 bases and J lost 1, with 11 bases in between. The CDR3 is 14 amino acids. This chain's CDR3 is CASSGSGNTGELFF. DNA for the CDR3: TGCGCCAGCTCTGGGAGCGGGAACACCGGGGAGCTGTTTTTT.

The J gene is TRBJ2-1, the V gene TRBV19; perhaps TRBD2 as D (7 bases). Trimming removed 7 bases at V and 7 bases at J, with 11 bases between. The CDR3 has 12 amino acids. From germline, CDR1 is LNHDA and CDR2 SQIVND (reference sequence). CDR3 sequence: CASNRDYNEQFF. The DNA for the CDR3 is TGTGCCAGTAACAGGGACTATAATGAGCAGTTCTTC.

This clonotype was found once. The chain uses TRBV12-3 or TRBV12-4 and TRBJ1-2; D possibly corresponds to TRBD1 (5 bases). Trimming cost V 3 bases and J 5 bases, with 13 bases left between them. This CDR3 is built from 14 residues. The CDR3 loop reads CASSFAGGGYGYTF. CDR3 DNA sequence: TGTGCCAGCAGTTTCGCGGGGGGGGGATATGGCTACACCTTC.

This clonotype was counted between two and nine times. This sequence joins TRBV4-1 and TRBJ1-1; TRBD1 matches at 10 bases. V shed 1 base and J 4 bases; nucleotides not matched to a gene: 6. The CDR3 totals 16 residues. Germline V gives CDR1 MGHRA, CDR2 YSYEKL. The CDR3 is CASSQGDRGVGTEAFF. CDR3 nucleotide sequence: TGCGCCAGCAGCCAAGGGGACAGGGGAGTCGGCACTGAAGCTTTCTTT.

The CDR3 is CASSQDALGYEQYF. Written as DNA, the CDR3 is TGCGCCAGCAGCCAAGATGCTTTGGGTTACGAGCAGTACTTC. This chain uses TRBV4-3 with TRBJ2-7; D is uncertain. V was cut by 0 bases and J by 4 bases, with 10 bases left in between. The CDR3 spans 14 residues. Germline assignment: CDR1 LGHNA and CDR2 YSLEER.

The table lists this clonotype with a few counts. This sequence joins TRBV7-3 and TRBJ2-3; 10 nucleotides align to TRBD2. The junction had 4 bases not matched to a gene; V was cut back by 6 bases and J by 7 bases. The V gene's germline CDR1 is SGHTA and CDR2 FQGTGA. This CDR3 region has 13 residues. The CDR3 DNA follows: TGTGCCAGCAGTAGGACTAGCGGAAATACGCAGTATTTT. This codes for CASSRTSGNTQYF.

This clonotype came up a few times. CDR3 sequence (DNA): TGCAGTGCTCAAAGACGGACTAGCGGGATTACCTACGAGCAGTACTTC. This encodes CSAQRRTSGITYEQYF. The J gene is TRBJ2-7, the V gene TRBV20-1, with 12 bases aligning to TRBD2. Germline values: CDR1 DFQATT, CDR2 SNEGSKA (reference sequence). Germline trimming cut 5 bases from V and 2 bases from J; bases unmatched to any gene: 10. The CDR3 spans 16 residues.

This clonotype was counted many times. The chain recombines TRBV6-5 with TRBJ1-5; no clear D. V was trimmed by 6 bases and J by 0 bases, leaving 15 bases between them. The germline CDR1 and CDR2 sequences are MNHEY and SVGAGI. The length of the CDR3 is 16 residues. In DNA, the CDR3 is TGTGCCAGCAGACACTCTGACTGGAATAGCAATCAGCCCCAGCATTTT. Its protein product is CASRHSDWNSNQPQHF.

This chain links TRBV15 with TRBJ1-1; 8 nucleotides line up with TRBD1. CDR3 length equals 15 residues. Germline CDR1 LNHNV, CDR2 YYDKDF (reference sequence). V was pared by 1 base and J by 6 bases, with 7 bases of the junction left unmatched. The CDR3 spells CATSRVDRDRSEAFF. CDR3 coding DNA: TGTGCCACCAGCAGAGTGGACAGGGATCGGTCTGAAGCTTTCTTT.